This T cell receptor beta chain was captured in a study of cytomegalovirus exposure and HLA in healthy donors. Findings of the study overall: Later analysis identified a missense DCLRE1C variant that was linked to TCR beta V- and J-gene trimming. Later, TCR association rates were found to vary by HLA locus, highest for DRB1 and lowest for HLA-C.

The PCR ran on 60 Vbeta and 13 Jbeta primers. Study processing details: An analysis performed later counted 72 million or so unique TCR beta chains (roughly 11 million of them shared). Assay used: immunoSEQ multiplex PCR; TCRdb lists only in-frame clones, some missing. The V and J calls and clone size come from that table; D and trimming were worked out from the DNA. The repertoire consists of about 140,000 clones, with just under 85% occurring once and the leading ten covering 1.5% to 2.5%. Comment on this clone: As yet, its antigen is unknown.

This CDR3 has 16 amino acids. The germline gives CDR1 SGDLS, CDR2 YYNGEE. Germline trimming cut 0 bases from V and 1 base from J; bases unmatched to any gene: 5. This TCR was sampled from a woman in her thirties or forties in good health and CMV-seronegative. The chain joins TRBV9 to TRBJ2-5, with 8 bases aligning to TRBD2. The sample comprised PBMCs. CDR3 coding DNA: TGTGCCAGCAGCGTAGGGATAGCGGGGACCCAAGAGACCCAGTACTTC. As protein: CASSVGIAGTQETQYF.